This TCR beta chain was identified during a study of blood T cell repertoires in COVID-19. About the study: Collection of acute and convalescent COVID-19 samples took place in the United States, Italy and Spain.

The CDR3 loop spans 14 amino acids. V shed 7 bases, J shed 7 bases, and the junction held 7 bases outside the gene matches. Germline loops: CDR1 MNHEY, CDR2 SVGAGI. The table came from immunoSEQ multiplex PCR; TCRdb's copy has only in-frame clones and leaves some out. In the table there are 88,000 or so clones, roughly 90% of which are singletons. With respect to this clone: In the same sample, other DNA sequences code for this CDR3.

The rearrangement uses TRBV6-5 and TRBJ2-1, with 10 bases that match TRBD2. The sequenced sample was peripheral blood. This TCR derives from a man between 60 and 70 years old with acute or convalescent COVID-19. The CDR3 region has the DNA TGTGCCAGCACTATAGCGGGAGGTCGTAATGAGCAGTTCTTC. It yields the protein CASTIAGGRNEQFF.